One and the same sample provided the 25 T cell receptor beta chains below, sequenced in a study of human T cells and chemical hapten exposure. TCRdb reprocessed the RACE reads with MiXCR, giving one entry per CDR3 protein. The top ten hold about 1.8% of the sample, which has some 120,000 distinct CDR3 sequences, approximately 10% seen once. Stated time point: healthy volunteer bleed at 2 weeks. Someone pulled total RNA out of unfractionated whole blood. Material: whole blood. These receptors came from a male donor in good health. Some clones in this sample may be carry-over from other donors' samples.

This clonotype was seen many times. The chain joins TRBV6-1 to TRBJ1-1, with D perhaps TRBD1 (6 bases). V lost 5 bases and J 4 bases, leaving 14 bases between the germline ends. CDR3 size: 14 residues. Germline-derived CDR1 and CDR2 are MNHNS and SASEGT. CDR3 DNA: TGTGCCAGCAGTCCATACGGGGGGCGCACTGAAGCTTTCTTT. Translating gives CASSPYGGRTEAFF.

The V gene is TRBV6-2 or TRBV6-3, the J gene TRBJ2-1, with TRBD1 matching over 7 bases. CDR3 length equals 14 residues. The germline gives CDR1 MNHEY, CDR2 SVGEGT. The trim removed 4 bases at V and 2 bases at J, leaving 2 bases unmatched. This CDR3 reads CASSFDRAYNEQFF. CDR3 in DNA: TGTGCCAGCAGTTTTGACAGGGCCTACAATGAGCAGTTCTTC.

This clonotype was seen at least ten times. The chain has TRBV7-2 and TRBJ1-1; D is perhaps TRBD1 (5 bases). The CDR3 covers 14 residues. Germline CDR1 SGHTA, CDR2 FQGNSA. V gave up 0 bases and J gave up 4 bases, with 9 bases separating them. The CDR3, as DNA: TGTGCCAGCAGCTTAGCGCAGAGGGGCACTGAAGCTTTCTTT. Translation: CASSLAQRGTEAFF.

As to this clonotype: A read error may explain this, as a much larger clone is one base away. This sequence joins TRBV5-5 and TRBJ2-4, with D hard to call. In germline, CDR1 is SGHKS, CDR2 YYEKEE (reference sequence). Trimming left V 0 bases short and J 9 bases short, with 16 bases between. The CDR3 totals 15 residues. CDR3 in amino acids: CASSLVMTKSSIQYF. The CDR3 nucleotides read TGTGCCAGCAGCTTGGTGATGACCAAGTCAAGCATTCAGTACTTC.

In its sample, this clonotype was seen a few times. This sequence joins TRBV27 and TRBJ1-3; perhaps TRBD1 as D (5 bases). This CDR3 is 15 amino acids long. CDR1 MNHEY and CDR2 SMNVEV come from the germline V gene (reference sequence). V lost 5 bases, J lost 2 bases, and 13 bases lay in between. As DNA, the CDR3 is TGTGCCAGCAGTGTCGGGGGGGGGGCTGGAAACACCATATATTTT. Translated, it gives CASSVGGGAGNTIYF.

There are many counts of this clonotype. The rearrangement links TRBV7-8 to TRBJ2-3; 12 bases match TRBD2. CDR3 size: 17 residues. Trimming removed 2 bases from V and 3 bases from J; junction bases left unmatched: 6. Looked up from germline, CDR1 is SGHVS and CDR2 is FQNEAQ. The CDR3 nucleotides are TGTGCCAGCAGCTTAAGGTCTAGCGGGAGGGTAACAGATACGCAGTATTTT. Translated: CASSLRSSGRVTDTQYF.

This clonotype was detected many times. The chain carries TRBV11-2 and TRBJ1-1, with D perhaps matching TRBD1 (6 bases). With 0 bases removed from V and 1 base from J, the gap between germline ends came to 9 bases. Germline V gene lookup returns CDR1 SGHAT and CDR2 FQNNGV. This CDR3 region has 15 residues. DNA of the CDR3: TGTGCCAGCAGCTTAGATGGGACATCGAACACTGAAGCTTTCTTT. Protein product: CASSLDGTSNTEAFF.

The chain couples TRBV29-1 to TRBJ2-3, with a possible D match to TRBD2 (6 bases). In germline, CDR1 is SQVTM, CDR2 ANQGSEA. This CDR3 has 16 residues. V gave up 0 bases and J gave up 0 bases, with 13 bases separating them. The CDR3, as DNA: TGCAGCGTTGAAGATCTTAGGGAGGCTAGCACAGATACGCAGTATTTT. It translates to CSVEDLREASTDTQYF.

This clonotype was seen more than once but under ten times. CDR3 DNA: TGTGCCAGCAGTCGCGACAGGGGGCGGGGATACGAGCAGTACTTC. Its translation: CASSRDRGRGYEQYF. The chain combines TRBV12-3 or TRBV12-4 with TRBJ2-7; 10 nucleotides line up with TRBD1. V was clipped by 5 bases and J by 4 bases; unmatched bases: 8. This CDR3 has 15 amino acids.

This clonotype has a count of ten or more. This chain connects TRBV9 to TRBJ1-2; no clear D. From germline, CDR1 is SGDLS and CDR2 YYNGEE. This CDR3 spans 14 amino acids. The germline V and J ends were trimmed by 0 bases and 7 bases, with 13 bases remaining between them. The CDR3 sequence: CASSVGTDGVGYTF. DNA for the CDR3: TGTGCCAGCAGCGTAGGCACTGACGGAGTTGGCTACACCTTC. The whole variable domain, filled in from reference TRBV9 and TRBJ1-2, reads DSGVTQTPKHLITATGQRVTLRCSPRSGDLSVYWYQQSLDQGLQFLIQYYNGEERAKGNILERFSAQQFPDLHSELNLSSLELGDSALYFCASSVGTDGVGYTFGSGTRLTVV.

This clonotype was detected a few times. Written as DNA, the CDR3 is TGCGCCAGCAGCCAAGAAGGGGTAGAGACCCAGTACTTC. It is translated as CASSQEGVETQYF. The chain has TRBV4-1 and TRBJ2-5, with D perhaps TRBD1 (5 bases). There are 13 residues in the CDR3. Germline V gene data show CDR1 as MGHRA and CDR2 as YSYEKL. V was trimmed by 0 bases and J by 4 bases, leaving 6 bases between them.

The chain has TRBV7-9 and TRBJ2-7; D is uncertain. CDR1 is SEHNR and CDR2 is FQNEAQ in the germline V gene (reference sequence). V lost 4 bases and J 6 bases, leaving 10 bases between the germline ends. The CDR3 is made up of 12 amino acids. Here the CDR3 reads CASSSPRVEQYF. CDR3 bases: TGTGCCAGCAGCTCCCCCCGGGTCGAGCAGTACTTC. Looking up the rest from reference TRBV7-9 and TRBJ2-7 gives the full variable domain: DTGVSQNPRHKITKRGQNVTFRCDPISEHNRLYWYRQTLGQGPEFLTYFQNEAQLEKSRLLSDRFSAERPKGSFSTLEIQRTEQGDSAMYLCASSSPRVEQYFGPGTRLTVT.

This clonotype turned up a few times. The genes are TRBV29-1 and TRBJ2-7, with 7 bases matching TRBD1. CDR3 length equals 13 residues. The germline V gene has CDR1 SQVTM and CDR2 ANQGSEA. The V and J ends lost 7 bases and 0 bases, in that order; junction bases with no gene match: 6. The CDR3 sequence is CSGRRGSSYEQYF. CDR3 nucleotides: TGCAGCGGCCGCAGGGGGAGCTCCTACGAGCAGTACTTC.

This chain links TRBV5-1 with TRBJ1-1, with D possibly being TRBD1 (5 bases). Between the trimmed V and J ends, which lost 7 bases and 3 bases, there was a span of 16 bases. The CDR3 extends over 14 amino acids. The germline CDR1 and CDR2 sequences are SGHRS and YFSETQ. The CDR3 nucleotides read TGCGCCAGCTCCCAATCGGGGGGGTACACTGAAGCTTTCTTT. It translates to CASSQSGGYTEAFF.

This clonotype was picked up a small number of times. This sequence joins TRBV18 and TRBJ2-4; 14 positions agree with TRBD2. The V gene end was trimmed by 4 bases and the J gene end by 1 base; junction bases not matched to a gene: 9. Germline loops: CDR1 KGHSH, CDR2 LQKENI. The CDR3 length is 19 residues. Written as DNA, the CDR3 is TGTGCCAGCTCACTCACCGGGACTAGCGGGAGTTCGGCCAAAAACATTCAGTACTTC. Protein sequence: CASSLTGTSGSSAKNIQYF.

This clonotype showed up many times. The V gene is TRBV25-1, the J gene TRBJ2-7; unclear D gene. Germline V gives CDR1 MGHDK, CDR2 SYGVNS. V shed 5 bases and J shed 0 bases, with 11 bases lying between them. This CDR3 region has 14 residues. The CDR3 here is CASSPSPSSYEQYF. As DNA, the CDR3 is TGTGCCAGCAGTCCATCTCCTAGCTCCTACGAGCAGTACTTC.

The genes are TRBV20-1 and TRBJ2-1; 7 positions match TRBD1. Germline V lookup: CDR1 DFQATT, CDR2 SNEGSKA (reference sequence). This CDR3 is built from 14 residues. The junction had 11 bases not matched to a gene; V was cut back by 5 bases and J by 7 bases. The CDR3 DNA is TGCAGTGCTGAAAAAGGGGGCGCGGAGAATGAGCAGTTCTTC. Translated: CSAEKGGAENEQFF.

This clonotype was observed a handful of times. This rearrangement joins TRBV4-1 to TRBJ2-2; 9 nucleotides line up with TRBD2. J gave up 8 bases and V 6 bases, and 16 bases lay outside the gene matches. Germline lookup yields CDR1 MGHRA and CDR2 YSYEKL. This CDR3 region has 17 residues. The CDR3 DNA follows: TGCGCCAGCAGTTTCCAAACCCCGGGACTAGCAGCGGGGGAGCTGTTTTTT. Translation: CASSFQTPGLAAGELFF.

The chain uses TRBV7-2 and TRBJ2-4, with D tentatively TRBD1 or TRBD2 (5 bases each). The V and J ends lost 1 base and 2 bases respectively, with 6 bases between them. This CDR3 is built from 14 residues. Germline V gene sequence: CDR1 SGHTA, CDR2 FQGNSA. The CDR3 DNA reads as TGTGCCAGCAGCTTAGGGGACCCCAAAAACATTCAGTACTTC. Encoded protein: CASSLGDPKNIQYF.

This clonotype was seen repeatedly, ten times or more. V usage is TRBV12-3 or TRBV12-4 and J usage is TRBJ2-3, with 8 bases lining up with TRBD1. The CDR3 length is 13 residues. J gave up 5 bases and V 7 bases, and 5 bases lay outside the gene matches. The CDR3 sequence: CASTAQGGDTQYF. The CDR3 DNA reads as TGTGCCAGCACCGCACAGGGGGGAGATACGCAGTATTTT.

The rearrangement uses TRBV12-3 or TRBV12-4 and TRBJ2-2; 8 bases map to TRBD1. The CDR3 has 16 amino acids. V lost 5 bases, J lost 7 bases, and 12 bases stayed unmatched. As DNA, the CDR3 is TGTGCCAGCAGTCCCGGGACAGGTGGCGTTGGCGGGGAGCTGTTTTTT. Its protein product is CASSPGTGGVGGELFF.

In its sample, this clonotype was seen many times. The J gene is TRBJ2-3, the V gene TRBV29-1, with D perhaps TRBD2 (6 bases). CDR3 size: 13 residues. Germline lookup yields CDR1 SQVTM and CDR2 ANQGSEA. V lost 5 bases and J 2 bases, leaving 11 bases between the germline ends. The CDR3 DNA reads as TGCAGCGTTACGGGAGTTTACACAGATACGCAGTATTTT. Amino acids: CSVTGVYTDTQYF.

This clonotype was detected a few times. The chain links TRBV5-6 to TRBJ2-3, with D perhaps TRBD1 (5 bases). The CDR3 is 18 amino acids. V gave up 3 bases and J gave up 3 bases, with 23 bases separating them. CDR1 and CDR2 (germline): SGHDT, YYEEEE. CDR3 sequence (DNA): TGTGCCAGCAGCTCGCTCCTGGTTGTAGGGGATTGGACAGATACGCAGTATTTT. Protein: CASSSLLVVGDWTDTQYF.

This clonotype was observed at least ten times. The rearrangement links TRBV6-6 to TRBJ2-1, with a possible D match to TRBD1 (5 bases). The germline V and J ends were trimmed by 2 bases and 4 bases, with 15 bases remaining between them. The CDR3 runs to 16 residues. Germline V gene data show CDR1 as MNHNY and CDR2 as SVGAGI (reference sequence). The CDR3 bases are TGTGCCAGCAGTTACCCTGACAGAGGTTCGTACAATGAGCAGTTCTTC. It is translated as CASSYPDRGSYNEQFF.

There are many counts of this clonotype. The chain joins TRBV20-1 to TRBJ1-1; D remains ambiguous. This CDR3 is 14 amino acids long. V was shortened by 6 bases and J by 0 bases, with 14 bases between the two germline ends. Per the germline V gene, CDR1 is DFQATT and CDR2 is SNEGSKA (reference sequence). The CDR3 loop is CSALPTGMNTEAFF. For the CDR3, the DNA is TGCAGTGCCCTTCCTACGGGCATGAACACTGAAGCTTTCTTT.